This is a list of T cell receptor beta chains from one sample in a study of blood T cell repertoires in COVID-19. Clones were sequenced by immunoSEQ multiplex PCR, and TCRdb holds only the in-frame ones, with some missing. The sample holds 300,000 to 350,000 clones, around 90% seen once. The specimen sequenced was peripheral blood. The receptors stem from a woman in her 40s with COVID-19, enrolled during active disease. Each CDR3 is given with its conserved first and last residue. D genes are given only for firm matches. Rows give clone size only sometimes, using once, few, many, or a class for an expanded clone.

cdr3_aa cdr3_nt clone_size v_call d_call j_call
CASSPYGTGGGETQYF TGTGCCAGCAGCCCATACGGGACAGGGGGCGGGGAGACCCAGTACTTC NA TRBV7-9 TRBD1 TRBJ2-5
CASSTRGPLAKNIQYF TGTGCCAGCAGCACCAGGGGCCCTTTAGCCAAAAACATTCAGTACTTC NA TRBV27 NA TRBJ2-4
CASSRGTTYNEQFF TGTGCCAGCAGCAGGGGGACCACCTACAATGAGCAGTTCTTC NA TRBV2 TRBD1 TRBJ2-1
CASSLDPRRGGGPTYEQYF TGTGCCAGCAGCTTAGATCCTCGCCGGGGCGGGGGCCCCACCTACGAGCAGTACTTC NA TRBV11-3 NA TRBJ2-7
CASSLVTTDTQYF TGTGCCAGCAGCCTAGTGACCACAGATACGCAGTATTTT NA TRBV7-3 NA TRBJ2-3
CASSFDRGSTDTQYF TGTGCCAGCAGCTTCGACAGGGGCTCCACAGATACGCAGTATTTT once TRBV7-2 TRBD1 TRBJ2-3
CASRRGLAGAYGEQYF TGCGCCAGCAGGAGGGGACTAGCGGGTGCATATGGCGAGCAGTACTTC once TRBV5-1 TRBD2 TRBJ2-7
CAAEAGGTSYEQYF TGTGCCGCTGAGGCGGGGGGAACCTCCTACGAGCAGTACTTC NA TRBV10-3 TRBD2 TRBJ2-7
CSDYPVAKNIQYF TGCAGCGACTACCCAGTAGCCAAAAACATTCAGTACTTC NA TRBV29-1 NA TRBJ2-4
CASSFYISAQGDRIEKLFF TGTGCCAGCAGTTTCTACATATCAGCCCAGGGGGACAGGATTGAAAAACTGTTTTTT NA TRBV28 TRBD1 TRBJ1-4
CAWISLAGTGAGGDSGNTIYF TGTGCCTGGATAAGTCTAGCGGGGACAGGGGCCGGAGGGGACTCTGGAAACACCATATATTTT NA TRBV30 TRBD1 TRBJ1-3
CASSPGSYGGEQFF TGCGCCAGCAGCCCAGGGTCCTACGGGGGTGAGCAGTTCTTC NA TRBV5-1 NA TRBJ2-1
CASGPGEAIYNEQFF TGTGCCAGCGGGCCGGGGGAAGCGATATACAATGAGCAGTTCTTC NA TRBV27 NA TRBJ2-1
CASSTQGTGGRNGYTF TGTGCCAGTAGTACACAGGGGACAGGGGGAAGGAATGGCTACACCTTC NA TRBV19 TRBD1 TRBJ1-2
CASSVATWGPGELFF TGTGCCAGCAGCGTAGCTACGTGGGGGCCCGGGGAGCTGTTTTTT NA TRBV9 NA TRBJ2-2
CSVWIGQGANIQYF TGCAGCGTTTGGATCGGACAGGGAGCCAACATTCAGTACTTC NA TRBV29-1 TRBD1 TRBJ2-4
CASSLTGKSQPQHF TGTGCCAGCAGCCTGACAGGGAAGAGTCAGCCCCAGCATTTT NA TRBV28 TRBD1 TRBJ1-5
CASSLSGAGAGGISGELFF TGTGCCAGCAGCTTAAGTGGTGCTGGGGCGGGCGGGATCTCCGGGGAGCTGTTTTTT NA TRBV7-6 NA TRBJ2-2
CASSLSGSLRNEQFF TGTGCCAGCAGCCTTAGCGGGAGTCTTCGGAATGAGCAGTTCTTC NA TRBV3-1/TRBV3-2 TRBD2 TRBJ2-1
CASSPVTDTQYF TGTGCCAGCTCACCCGTCACAGATACGCAGTATTTT NA TRBV18 NA TRBJ2-3
CASSPRHLRGDEQFF TGTGCCAGCAGCCCTCGGCACCTCCGGGGGGATGAGCAGTTCTTC NA TRBV13 TRBD2 TRBJ2-1
CASSLSWGQGSEQFF TGTGCCAGCAGTTTATCGTGGGGCCAGGGAAGCGAGCAGTTCTTC NA TRBV27 NA TRBJ2-1
CASSVATGSYEQYF TGTGCCAGCAGCGTAGCTACCGGGTCCTACGAGCAGTACTTC NA TRBV9 NA TRBJ2-7
CASSTTSGRFNEQFF TGTGCCAGTAGTACGACTAGCGGGAGATTCAATGAGCAGTTCTTC NA TRBV19 TRBD2 TRBJ2-1
CASSTPGGYNSPLHF TGTGCCAGCAGCACTCCGGGGGGATATAATTCACCCCTCCACTTT NA TRBV27 NA TRBJ1-6
CATSVGNTDTQYF TGTGCCACCTCGGTGGGCAACACAGATACGCAGTATTTT NA TRBV27 NA TRBJ2-3